This T cell receptor (beta chain) was observed in a study of T cell responses to AZD1222 COVID-19 vaccine. Study results and limitations: Reportedly, nearly half the spike-specific TCRs target unmutated variant regions. Spike as a whole was targeted by vaccine-associated CD4 TCRs, dominant at 160-218 and 743-854.

CDR1 is SGHAT and CDR2 is FQNNGV in the germline V gene. The CDR3 extends over 16 amino acids. V was clipped by 5 bases and J by 4 bases, with 15 bases between them. The repertoire was sequenced with immunoSEQ multiplex PCR; TCRdb's copy has only in-frame clones and lacks some. The sample carries around 120,000 clones, around nine tenths recorded once. This clone was detected once. Its antigen is not identified. The starting material was peripheral blood, obtained 28 days after the second AZD1222 dose. This receptor was obtained from an adult who received the AZD1222 COVID-19 vaccine. The chain joins TRBV11-2 to TRBJ1-6, with D maybe TRBD1 (6 bases). The CDR3 is CASSLRGAAYNSPLHF. The CDR3 coding sequence is TGTGCCAGCAGCCTCCGGGGGGCGGCGTATAATTCACCCCTCCACTTT.